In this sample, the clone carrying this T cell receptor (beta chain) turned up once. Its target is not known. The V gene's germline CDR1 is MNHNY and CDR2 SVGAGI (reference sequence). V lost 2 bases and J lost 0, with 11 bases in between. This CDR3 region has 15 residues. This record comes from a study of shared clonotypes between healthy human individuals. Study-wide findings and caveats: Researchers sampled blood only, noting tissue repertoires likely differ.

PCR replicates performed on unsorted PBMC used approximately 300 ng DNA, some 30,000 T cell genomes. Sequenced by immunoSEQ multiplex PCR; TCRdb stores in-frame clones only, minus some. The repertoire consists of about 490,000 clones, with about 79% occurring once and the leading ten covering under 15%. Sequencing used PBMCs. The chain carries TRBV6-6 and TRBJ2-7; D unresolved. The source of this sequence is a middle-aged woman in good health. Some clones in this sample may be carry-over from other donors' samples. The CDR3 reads CASSYAVSFSYEQYF. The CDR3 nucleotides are TGTGCCAGCAGTTACGCGGTATCCTTCTCCTACGAGCAGTACTTC.